The rows below give T cell receptor beta chains drawn from one sample of a study of patients and donors after allogeneic stem cell transplantation. TCRdb re-called the RT-PCR reads through MiXCR, storing one row per CDR3 protein. The sample contains some 960,000 distinct CDR3 sequences, around 17% of which appear only once. The specimen was blood, either unsorted or a sorted T cell fraction (not recorded which). These TCRs come from a human donor who was either an allogeneic HSCT recipient or a stem cell or donor lymphocyte infusion donor (not recorded which). It is not recorded whose cells these are; they may come from a transplant donor. The CDR3 runs from the conserved cysteine through the conserved F or W. Each record gives: J gene, clone size, V gene, D gene, CDR3 length, CDR3 DNA, CDR3 protein. The D gene is left open where the match is weak. Where a row states a size, it is once, few, many or the class of an expanded clone; other rows omit it.

TRBJ2-2,-,TRBV10-3,TRBD2,16,TGTGCCATCAGTGAGTCGATCCCCGGGGGGGCCGGGGAGCTGTTTTTT,CAISESIPGGAGELFF
TRBJ2-1,-,TRBV12-3/TRBV12-4,-,15,TGTGCCAGCAGTTCTTCCGGGTTAACTAGTGCTGAGCAGTTCTTC,CASSSSGLTSAEQFF
TRBJ1-3,-,TRBV4-2,-,18,TGTGCCAGCAGCCAAGGGCCGACAGGAGTGGGCTCTGGAAACACCATATATTTT,CASSQGPTGVGSGNTIYF
TRBJ1-2,-,TRBV18,-,14,TGTGCCAGCTCACCAAACCAGGGGTACTATGGCTACACCTTC,CASSPNQGYYGYTF
TRBJ1-1,few,TRBV11-1,-,15,TGTGCCAGCAGAAAACTGGGGGAGGGGAACACTGAAGCTTTCTTT,CASRKLGEGNTEAFF
TRBJ1-2,-,TRBV6-1,-,15,TGTGCCAGCAGTCAAAACCTAGCCGGGGTCTATGGCTACACCTTC,CASSQNLAGVYGYTF
TRBJ2-1,few,TRBV5-1,TRBD1,14,TGCGCCAGCAGCCCCTGGACAGGGGTCAATGAGCAGTTCTTC,CASSPWTGVNEQFF
TRBJ2-3,-,TRBV24-1,TRBD2,14,TGTGCCACCGAAGGTCTAGCGGGAACGGATACGCAGTATTTT,CATEGLAGTDTQYF
TRBJ2-1,-,TRBV24-1,-,14,TGTGCCACCAGTGAGCAGACAGTTAGTGGTGAGCAGTTCTTC,CATSEQTVSGEQFF
TRBJ2-4,-,TRBV20-1,-,12,TGCAGTGCTAGGGGTGCCTGGGACATTCAGTACTTC,CSARGAWDIQYF
TRBJ2-7,few,TRBV19,-,15,TGTGCCAGTAGTCCCGGTGGTGGGGAGACCTACGAGCAGTACTTC,CASSPGGGETYEQYF
TRBJ1-3,many,TRBV11-2,TRBD1,18,TGTGCCAGCAGCGACGGACAGGGGTCGTACGGGTTGGGAAACACCATATATTTT,CASSDGQGSYGLGNTIYF
TRBJ1-1,-,TRBV29-1,-,13,TGCAGCGTTTCCGGGGATAGTTACACTGAAGCTTTCTTT,CSVSGDSYTEAFF
TRBJ1-5,few,TRBV6-6,-,13,TGTGCCAGCAGTTACGGACGTGATTTGCGATCGCATTTT,CASSYGRDLRSHF
TRBJ2-3,-,TRBV11-2,TRBD2,17,TGTGCCAGCAGCTTAGTACGCGGGAGGGCCGGGCCAGATACGCAGTATTTT,CASSLVRGRAGPDTQYF
TRBJ1-2,few,TRBV15,-,13,TGTGCCACCAGCATACAGGGAACCTATGGCTACACCTTC,CATSIQGTYGYTF